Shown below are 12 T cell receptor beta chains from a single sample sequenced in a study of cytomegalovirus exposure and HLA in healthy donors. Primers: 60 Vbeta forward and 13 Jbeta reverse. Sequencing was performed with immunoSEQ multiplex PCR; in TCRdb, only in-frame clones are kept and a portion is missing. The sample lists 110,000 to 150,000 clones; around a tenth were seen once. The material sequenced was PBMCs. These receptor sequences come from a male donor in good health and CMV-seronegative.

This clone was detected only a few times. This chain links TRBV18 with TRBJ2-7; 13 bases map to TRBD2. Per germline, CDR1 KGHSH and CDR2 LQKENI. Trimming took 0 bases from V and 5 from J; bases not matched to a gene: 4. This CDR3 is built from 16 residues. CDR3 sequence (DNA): TGTGCCAGCTCACCACCAGGACTAGCGGGAGTCCACGAGCAGTACTTC. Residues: CASSPPGLAGVHEQYF.

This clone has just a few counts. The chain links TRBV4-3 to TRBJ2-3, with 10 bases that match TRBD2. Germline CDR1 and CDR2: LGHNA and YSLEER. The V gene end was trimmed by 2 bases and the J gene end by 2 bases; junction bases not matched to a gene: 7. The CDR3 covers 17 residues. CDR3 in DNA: TGCGCCAGCAGCCAACTTATAGCGGGAGGCGCCACAGATACGCAGTATTTT. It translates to CASSQLIAGGATDTQYF.

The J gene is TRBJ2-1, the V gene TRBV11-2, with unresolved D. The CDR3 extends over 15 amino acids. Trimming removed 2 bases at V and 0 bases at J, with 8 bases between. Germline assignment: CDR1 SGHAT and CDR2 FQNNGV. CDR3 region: CASSLLRSSYNEQFF. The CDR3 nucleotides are TGTGCCAGCAGCTTACTTAGGAGCTCCTACAATGAGCAGTTCTTC. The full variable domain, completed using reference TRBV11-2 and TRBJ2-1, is EAGVAQSPRYKIIEKRQSVAFWCNPISGHATLYWYQQILGQGPKLLIQFQNNGVVDDSQLPKDRFSAERLKGVDSTLKIQPAKLEDSAVYLCASSLLRSSYNEQFFGPGTRLTVL.

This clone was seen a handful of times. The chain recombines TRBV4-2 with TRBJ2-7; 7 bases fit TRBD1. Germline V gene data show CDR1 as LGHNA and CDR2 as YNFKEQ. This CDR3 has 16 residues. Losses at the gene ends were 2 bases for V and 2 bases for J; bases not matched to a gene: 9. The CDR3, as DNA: TGTGCCAGCAGCCAAACCCCTGGGACAGTTCCCTACGAGCAGTACTTC. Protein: CASSQTPGTVPYEQYF.

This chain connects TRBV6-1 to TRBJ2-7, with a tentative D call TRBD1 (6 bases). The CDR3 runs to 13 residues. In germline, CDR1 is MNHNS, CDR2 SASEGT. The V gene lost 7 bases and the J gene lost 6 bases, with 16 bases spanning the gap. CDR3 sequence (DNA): TGTGCCAGCAAAAACAGGGAGTATGTCGAGCAGTACTTC. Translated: CASKNREYVEQYF.

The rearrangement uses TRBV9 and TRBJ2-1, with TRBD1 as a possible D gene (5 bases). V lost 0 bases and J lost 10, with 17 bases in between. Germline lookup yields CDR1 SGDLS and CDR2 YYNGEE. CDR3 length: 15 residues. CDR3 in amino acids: CASSVARQPQSEQFF. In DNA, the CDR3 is TGTGCCAGCAGCGTAGCTAGACAGCCCCAATCCGAGCAGTTCTTC.

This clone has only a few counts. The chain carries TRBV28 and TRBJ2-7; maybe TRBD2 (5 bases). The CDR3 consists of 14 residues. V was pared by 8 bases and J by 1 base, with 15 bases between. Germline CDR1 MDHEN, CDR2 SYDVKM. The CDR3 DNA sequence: TGTGCCAGCTGCCGTCACGGGGATTCCTACGAGCAGTACTTC. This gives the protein CASCRHGDSYEQYF. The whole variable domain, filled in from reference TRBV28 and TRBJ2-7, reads DVKVTQSSRYLVKRTGEKVFLECVQDMDHENMFWYRQDPGLGLRLIYFSYDVKMKEKGDIPEGYSVSREKKERFSLILESASTNQTSMYLCASCRHGDSYEQYFGPGTRLTVT.

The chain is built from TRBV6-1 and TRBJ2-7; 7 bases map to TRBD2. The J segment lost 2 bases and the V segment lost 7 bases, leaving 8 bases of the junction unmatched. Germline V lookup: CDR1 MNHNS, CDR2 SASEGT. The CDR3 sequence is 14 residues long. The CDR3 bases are TGTGCCAGCACCTTAAGAGGGACTACCTACGAGCAGTACTTC. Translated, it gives CASTLRGTTYEQYF.

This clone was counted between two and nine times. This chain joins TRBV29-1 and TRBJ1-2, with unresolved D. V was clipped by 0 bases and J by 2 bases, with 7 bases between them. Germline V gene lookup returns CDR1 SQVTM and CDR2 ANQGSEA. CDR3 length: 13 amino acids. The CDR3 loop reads CSVEDIRNYGYTF. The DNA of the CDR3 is TGCAGCGTTGAAGATATACGGAACTATGGCTACACCTTC.

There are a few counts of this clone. CDR3 DNA: TGTGCCAGCAGCGTGGACAGTGCCGCCTACGAGCAGTACTTC. It specifies CASSVDSAAYEQYF. The chain uses TRBV9 and TRBJ2-7; a possible D gene is TRBD1 (6 bases). CDR3 length: 14 amino acids. Germline assignment: CDR1 SGDLS and CDR2 YYNGEE. With 2 bases removed from V and 2 bases from J, the gap between germline ends came to 11 bases.

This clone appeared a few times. Written as DNA, the CDR3 is TGTGCCAGTAGTCCAGGGGGAAACGGATTCTACAATGAGCAGTTCTTC. This encodes CASSPGGNGFYNEQFF. The chain employs TRBV19 and TRBJ2-1, with TRBD1 matching over 7 bases. Trimming at V came to 5 bases and at J to 3 bases, leaving 10 bases not matched to a gene. Germline V gene lookup returns CDR1 LNHDA and CDR2 SQIVND (reference sequence). The CDR3 runs to 16 residues. Using reference TRBV19 and TRBJ2-1 for the parts outside the CDR3, the full variable domain is DGGITQSPKYLFRKEGQNVTLSCEQNLNHDAMYWYRQDPGQGLRLIYYSQIVNDFQKGDIAEGYSVSREKKESFPLTVTSAQKNPTAFYLCASSPGGNGFYNEQFFGPGTRLTVL.

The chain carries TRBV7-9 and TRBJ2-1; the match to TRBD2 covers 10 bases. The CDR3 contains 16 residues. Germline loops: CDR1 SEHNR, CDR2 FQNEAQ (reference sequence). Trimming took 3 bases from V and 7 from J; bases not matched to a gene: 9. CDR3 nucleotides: TGTGCCAGCAGCTTGGCCCCCAGCGGGGGGGGGAATGAGCAGTTCTTC. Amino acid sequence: CASSLAPSGGGNEQFF.